This T cell receptor beta chain was identified in a study of monozygotic twins with inflammatory bowel disease. Broader study findings: Any single strong signal or clonotype tied to IBD lacked support. IBD patients displayed reduced TCRbeta diversity (inverse Simpson) when set against healthy co-twins.

About this clonotype itself: Its antigen is unidentified.

Germline V gene lookup returns CDR1 SQVTM and CDR2 ANQGSEA. The CDR3 totals 14 residues. Per donor, approximately 2.5 ml of blood was collected and frozen. Researchers put TCRalpha and TCRbeta cDNA through two nested PCRs lasting 16 and 9 cycles. TCRdb re-called the 5' RACE reads, yielding one record per CDR3 amino acid sequence without DNA. The sample holds a few hundred thousand distinct CDR3 sequences. V gene TRBV29-1 combines with J gene TRBJ2-1; TCRdb returns TRBD1, unconfirmable since there is no DNA. This clonotype originated in a human donor with ulcerative colitis or Crohn's disease, or a healthy co-twin of an affected twin (not recorded which). Sequenced input: blood. The chain's CDR3 is CSVDPGTGSNEQFF.